The clone carrying this TCR beta chain was observed a few times. The antigen is undetermined. The sample belongs to a study of beta chain features in type 1 diabetes. Study-level information: Patients and healthy donors were similar in age, gender and cell yields. Study conclusions and caveats: For type 1 diabetes patients, VDJ junctions showed fewer insertions and more deletions.

The isolated RNA, all of it, was reverse transcribed, so expressed TCRB transcripts were what got sequenced. Some clones are missing from TCRdb's copy, which holds only in-frame ones; the method was immunoSEQ multiplex PCR. Of approximately 160,000 clones in the sample, roughly 8% were seen once. Sequencing was done on a sample of central memory CD4+ T cells from blood. The clonotype originates from a man between 18 and 35 years old in good health.

The CDR3 reads CATSLITGLPTYEQYF. In DNA form, the CDR3 reads TGTGCCACCAGCCTGATCACAGGGTTACCAACCTACGAGCAGTACTTC. This rearrangement joins TRBV15 to TRBJ2-7; possibly TRBD1 for D (6 bases). Trimming removed 5 bases from V and 2 bases from J, with 19 bases in between. CDR3 length: 16 residues. Germline assignment: CDR1 LNHNV and CDR2 YYDKDF (reference sequence).